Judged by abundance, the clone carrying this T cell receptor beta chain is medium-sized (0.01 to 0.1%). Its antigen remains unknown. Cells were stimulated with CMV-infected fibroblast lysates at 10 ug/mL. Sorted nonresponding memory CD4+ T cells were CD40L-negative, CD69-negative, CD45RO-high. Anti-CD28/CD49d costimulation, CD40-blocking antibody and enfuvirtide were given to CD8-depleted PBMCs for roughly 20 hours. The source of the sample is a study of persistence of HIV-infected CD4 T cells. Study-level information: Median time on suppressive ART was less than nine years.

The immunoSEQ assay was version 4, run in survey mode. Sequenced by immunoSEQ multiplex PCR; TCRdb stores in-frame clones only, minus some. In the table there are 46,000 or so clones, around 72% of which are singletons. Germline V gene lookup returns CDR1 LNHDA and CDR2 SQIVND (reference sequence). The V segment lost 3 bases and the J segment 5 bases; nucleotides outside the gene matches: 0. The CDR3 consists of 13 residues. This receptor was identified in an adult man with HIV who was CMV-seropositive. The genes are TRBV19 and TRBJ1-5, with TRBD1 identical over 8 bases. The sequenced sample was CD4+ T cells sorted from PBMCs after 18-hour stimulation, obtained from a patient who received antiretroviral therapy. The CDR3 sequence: CASSMDRDQPQHF. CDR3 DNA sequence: TGTGCCAGTAGTATGGACAGGGATCAGCCCCAGCATTTT.